A selection of T cell receptor beta chains follows, all from one sample in a study of blood T cells in healthy people across ages. TCRdb independently ran MiXCR on the 5' RACE reads; one entry per CDR3 protein. The table shows approximately 1.5 million distinct CDR3 sequences, with roughly 43% occurring only once. Material for sequencing was blood. The receptors originated from a woman aged 18-29 years in good health. Each CDR3 is given with its conserved first and last residue. The order of the fields is CDR3 DNA, CDR3 protein, J gene, V gene, D gene, clone size. D genes are given only for firm matches. For some rows the clone size is stated as once, few or many, or as a class when expanded; others skip it.

cdr3_nt: TGTGCCAGCAGGAGGGAAGGGAACAATGAGCAGTACTTC
cdr3_aa: CASRREGNNEQYF
j_call: TRBJ2-4
v_call: TRBV6-2/TRBV6-3
d_call: NA
clone_size: NA

cdr3_nt: TGTGCCAGCAGCGGAGGGGAATTCCGTGAGCAGTTCTTC
cdr3_aa: CASSGGEFREQFF
j_call: TRBJ2-1
v_call: TRBV7-2
d_call: NA
clone_size: NA

cdr3_nt: TGCAGTGCTAGAGTTCCCAAGGGAAATTCACCCCTCCACTTT
cdr3_aa: CSARVPKGNSPLHF
j_call: TRBJ1-6
v_call: TRBV20-1
d_call: NA
clone_size: NA

cdr3_nt: TGTGCCAGCAGTATCATAGCGGGAGTAAAAGGGGAGCTGTTTTTT
cdr3_aa: CASSIIAGVKGELFF
j_call: TRBJ2-2
v_call: TRBV6-5
d_call: TRBD2
clone_size: few

cdr3_nt: TGTGCCAGCAGTTACACAGTTGCCTACGAGCAGTACTTC
cdr3_aa: CASSYTVAYEQYF
j_call: TRBJ2-7
v_call: TRBV6-2/TRBV6-3
d_call: NA
clone_size: NA

cdr3_nt: TGCGCCAGCAGGAGCGAGGGCGTCACTGAAGCTTTCTTT
cdr3_aa: CASRSEGVTEAFF
j_call: TRBJ1-1
v_call: TRBV5-1
d_call: NA
clone_size: few

cdr3_nt: TGCAGTGCTAGTCAGGCGGGGGCGGCCTATGGCTACACCTTC
cdr3_aa: CSASQAGAAYGYTF
j_call: TRBJ1-2
v_call: TRBV20-1
d_call: NA
clone_size: few

cdr3_nt: TGTGCCAGCTCTAGTGCTAGCGGGGGACCCTACAATGAGCAGTTCTTC
cdr3_aa: CASSSASGGPYNEQFF
j_call: TRBJ2-1
v_call: TRBV25-1
d_call: TRBD2
clone_size: few

cdr3_nt: TGTGCCAGCAGCTCCACCCTAGCGGGCGAGACGCCAACAGATACGCAGTATTTT
cdr3_aa: CASSSTLAGETPTDTQYF
j_call: TRBJ2-3
v_call: TRBV13
d_call: TRBD2
clone_size: NA

cdr3_nt: TGTGCCAGCGCCGCTAGCGGATCCTACGAGCAGTACTTC
cdr3_aa: CASAASGSYEQYF
j_call: TRBJ2-7
v_call: TRBV12-3/TRBV12-4
d_call: TRBD2
clone_size: NA

cdr3_nt: TGCGCCAGCAGCTTGGAAAGCAGGGCCGCCACTGAAGCTTTCTTT
cdr3_aa: CASSLESRAATEAFF
j_call: TRBJ1-1
v_call: TRBV5-1
d_call: NA
clone_size: NA

cdr3_nt: TGTGCCAGCCAGGGGTCTTTATACACAGATACGCAGTATTTT
cdr3_aa: CASQGSLYTDTQYF
j_call: TRBJ2-3
v_call: TRBV28
d_call: NA
clone_size: few

cdr3_nt: TGCAGCGGGGTCACGGGATCTCATGGCTACACCTTC
cdr3_aa: CSGVTGSHGYTF
j_call: TRBJ1-2
v_call: TRBV29-1
d_call: NA
clone_size: NA

cdr3_nt: TGTGCCAGCAGTTTATTGCAGGGATCCCAAGAGACCCAGTTCTTC
cdr3_aa: CASSLLQGSQETQFF
j_call: TRBJ2-1
v_call: TRBV12-3/TRBV12-4
d_call: NA
clone_size: NA

cdr3_nt: TGTGCCAGCAGCTTAAAACAGAGCTACAATGAGCAGTACTTC
cdr3_aa: CASSLKQSYNEQYF
j_call: TRBJ2-5
v_call: TRBV7-9
d_call: NA
clone_size: NA

cdr3_nt: TGTGCCAGCAGTTACGTGGACTATGAGCAGTTCTTC
cdr3_aa: CASSYVDYEQFF
j_call: TRBJ2-1
v_call: TRBV6-2/TRBV6-3
d_call: NA
clone_size: NA

cdr3_nt: TGTGCCAGCAGCTTAGATCAGGCAGGGGTAGCGTACTTC
cdr3_aa: CASSLDQAGVAYF
j_call: TRBJ2-5
v_call: TRBV7-9
d_call: NA
clone_size: NA

cdr3_nt: TGCGCCAGCAGCCAATCTTTCTACGGTACCTCTGGAAACACCATATATTTT
cdr3_aa: CASSQSFYGTSGNTIYF
j_call: TRBJ1-3
v_call: TRBV4-1
d_call: NA
clone_size: few

cdr3_nt: TGTGCCAGCAGCTTAACGGGTTCCTACAATGAGCAGTACTTC
cdr3_aa: CASSLTGSYNEQYF
j_call: TRBJ2-7
v_call: TRBV5-1
d_call: NA
clone_size: NA

cdr3_nt: TGCAGTGCTGTAAAAGGGACTCGGCCAGAGACCCAGTACTTC
cdr3_aa: CSAVKGTRPETQYF
j_call: TRBJ2-5
v_call: TRBV20-1
d_call: NA
clone_size: NA

cdr3_nt: TGTGCCAGCAGCCGGCCAAGGGGAAACATTCAGTACTTC
cdr3_aa: CASSRPRGNIQYF
j_call: TRBJ2-4
v_call: TRBV3-1
d_call: NA
clone_size: NA

cdr3_nt: TGTGCCAGCAGCCACTCGGGACAGGGGTTCTACGAGCAGTACTTC
cdr3_aa: CASSHSGQGFYEQYF
j_call: TRBJ2-7
v_call: TRBV27
d_call: TRBD1
clone_size: once

cdr3_nt: TGTGCCAGCAGCGGACAGGGTCCGGGCACAGATACGCAGTATTTT
cdr3_aa: CASSGQGPGTDTQYF
j_call: TRBJ2-3
v_call: TRBV7-3
d_call: TRBD1
clone_size: few

cdr3_nt: TGTGCCAGCAGTTACGTGACAGGGCGAGGCTACACCTTC
cdr3_aa: CASSYVTGRGYTF
j_call: TRBJ1-2
v_call: TRBV6-5
d_call: TRBD1
clone_size: few

cdr3_nt: TGTGCCAGCAGCAAGTCTGGGCCCTACGAGCAGTACTTC
cdr3_aa: CASSKSGPYEQYF
j_call: TRBJ2-7
v_call: TRBV21-1
d_call: NA
clone_size: NA

cdr3_nt: TGTGCCAGCAGCGCTAGCGGGAGAAGGGGTGAGCAGTTCTTC
cdr3_aa: CASSASGRRGEQFF
j_call: TRBJ2-1
v_call: TRBV6-2/TRBV6-3
d_call: TRBD2
clone_size: NA

cdr3_nt: TGCAGTGCTGTCGGGACAGGGATCCTTAATTCACCCCTCCACTTT
cdr3_aa: CSAVGTGILNSPLHF
j_call: TRBJ1-6
v_call: TRBV20-1
d_call: TRBD1
clone_size: NA

cdr3_nt: TGTGCCAGCAGCCCCCTCTCGGGGGGGGCCAACGTCCTGACTTTT
cdr3_aa: CASSPLSGGANVLTF
j_call: TRBJ2-6
v_call: TRBV7-3
d_call: TRBD2
clone_size: NA

cdr3_nt: TGCAGTGCTAGTCAAAGAGAGGCCATGAACACTGAAGCTTTCTTT
cdr3_aa: CSASQREAMNTEAFF
j_call: TRBJ1-1
v_call: TRBV20-1
d_call: NA
clone_size: NA

cdr3_nt: TGTGCCAGCAGATCCACAGGGTGGGCCAGGGATACGCAGTATTTT
cdr3_aa: CASRSTGWARDTQYF
j_call: TRBJ2-3
v_call: TRBV7-9
d_call: NA
clone_size: NA

cdr3_nt: TGTGCCAGCAGCGACCGCCGTACGGATGAGCAGTTCTTC
cdr3_aa: CASSDRRTDEQFF
j_call: TRBJ2-1
v_call: TRBV7-8
d_call: NA
clone_size: NA

cdr3_nt: TGCAGCGTTGTCGCTCAGGGGGCGTTGAATGAGCAGTTCTTC
cdr3_aa: CSVVAQGALNEQFF
j_call: TRBJ2-1
v_call: TRBV29-1
d_call: TRBD1
clone_size: NA

cdr3_nt: TGTGCCAGCAGCCCGTCGGACAGTCTTAACTATGGCTACACCTTC
cdr3_aa: CASSPSDSLNYGYTF
j_call: TRBJ1-2
v_call: TRBV11-2
d_call: NA
clone_size: NA

cdr3_nt: TGCAGCGTCCCGCGGGGGCCTGAAGCTTTCTTT
cdr3_aa: CSVPRGPEAFF
j_call: TRBJ1-1
v_call: TRBV29-1
d_call: NA
clone_size: NA

cdr3_nt: TGTGCCAGTCGAGGTCAGGGGGCCTATGGCTACACCTTC
cdr3_aa: CASRGQGAYGYTF
j_call: TRBJ1-2
v_call: TRBV28
d_call: TRBD1
clone_size: NA

cdr3_nt: TGTGCCAGCAGTCGGACAAAGGGGGGCTACACCTTC
cdr3_aa: CASSRTKGGYTF
j_call: TRBJ1-2
v_call: TRBV6-5
d_call: NA
clone_size: NA

cdr3_nt: TGTGCCAGCAGTTTAGGGACAGACGCGGGGTTCTTC
cdr3_aa: CASSLGTDAGFF
j_call: TRBJ2-1
v_call: TRBV12-3/TRBV12-4
d_call: NA
clone_size: NA

cdr3_nt: TGTGCCAGCAGTCACTTGAGTGCCGGGGAGCTGTTTTTT
cdr3_aa: CASSHLSAGELFF
j_call: TRBJ2-2
v_call: TRBV6-5
d_call: NA
clone_size: NA

cdr3_nt: TGCGCCAGCAGCCGAAGACAGGGGAGTGAAGCTTTCTTT
cdr3_aa: CASSRRQGSEAFF
j_call: TRBJ1-1
v_call: TRBV4-3
d_call: TRBD1
clone_size: NA

cdr3_nt: TGTGCCAGCAGCTTAGTAACAGACGGAGGCTACACCTTC
cdr3_aa: CASSLVTDGGYTF
j_call: TRBJ1-2
v_call: TRBV7-6
d_call: NA
clone_size: NA

cdr3_nt: TGTGCCAGCAGCGTAGCTTCCGGACAAGATACGCAGTATTTT
cdr3_aa: CASSVASGQDTQYF
j_call: TRBJ2-3
v_call: TRBV9
d_call: NA
clone_size: once

cdr3_nt: TGCAGTGCTGTCATTGGGAATCCGTACGAGCAGTACTTC
cdr3_aa: CSAVIGNPYEQYF
j_call: TRBJ2-7
v_call: TRBV20-1
d_call: NA
clone_size: NA